The 3 T cell receptor beta chains below come from one sample, sequenced in a study of blood T cell repertoires in COVID-19. The assay was immunoSEQ multiplex PCR, and TCRdb's table has in-frame clones only and misses some. The table lists more than 200,000 clones, roughly 80% of them singletons, with about 4% in the top ten. Sequencing was performed on peripheral blood. Source of these receptors: a woman aged 35 to 49 with active or convalescent COVID-19.

This sequence joins TRBV5-1 and TRBJ2-3; 12 bases match TRBD2. CDR1 and CDR2 (germline): SGHRS, YFSETQ. Trimming took 0 bases from V and 4 from J; bases not matched to a gene: 9. The CDR3 is made up of 18 amino acids. In DNA, the CDR3 is TGCGCCAGCAGCTTGGGGGCTAGCGGGGGGGCACCGGCAGATACGCAGTATTTT. It is translated as CASSLGASGGAPADTQYF.

This chain joins TRBV30 and TRBJ1-5; 9 bases map to TRBD1. The V and J ends lost 4 bases and 7 bases, in that order; junction bases with no gene match: 5. The CDR3 runs 13 residues. Per the germline V gene, CDR1 is GTSNPN and CDR2 is SVGIG (reference sequence). CDR3 sequence: CAWTGQGSQPQHF. The CDR3 DNA reads as TGTGCCTGGACTGGACAGGGGTCCCAGCCCCAGCATTTT.

This clone was detected only once. The chain links TRBV6-5 to TRBJ1-5; 8 bases map to TRBD1. The CDR3 is 14 residues long. The junction had 3 bases not matched to a gene; V was cut back by 6 bases and J by 2 bases. Germline V gene lookup returns CDR1 MNHEY and CDR2 SVGAGI. CDR3 sequence: CASSPRGRNQPQHF. The CDR3 nucleotides are TGTGCCAGCAGCCCCAGGGGGCGCAATCAGCCCCAGCATTTT.